This T cell receptor beta chain emerged from a study of T-cell reconstitution after alpha-beta-depleted transplantation in children. The TCRbeta library incorporated unique molecular identifiers. MiXCR, applied by TCRdb to the PCR reads, yields one record per CDR3 protein. Here the sample spans over 200,000 distinct CDR3 sequences, about 9.5% being singletons. Trimming shortened V by 3 bases and J by 6 bases, and 8 bases separated the two germline ends. The CDR3 consists of 13 residues. In this sample, this clonotype turned up many times. The genes are TRBV12-3 or TRBV12-4 and TRBJ2-2; D unclear. The clonotype originates from a human donor who donated a stem cell graft to a child with acute lymphoblastic leukemia. The sample consisted of PBMCs from the stem cell graft donor, taken from the stem cell graft. Here the CDR3 reads CASSLARPGELFF. CDR3 nucleotides: TGTGCCAGCAGTTTGGCCCGGCCCGGGGAGCTGTTTTTT.